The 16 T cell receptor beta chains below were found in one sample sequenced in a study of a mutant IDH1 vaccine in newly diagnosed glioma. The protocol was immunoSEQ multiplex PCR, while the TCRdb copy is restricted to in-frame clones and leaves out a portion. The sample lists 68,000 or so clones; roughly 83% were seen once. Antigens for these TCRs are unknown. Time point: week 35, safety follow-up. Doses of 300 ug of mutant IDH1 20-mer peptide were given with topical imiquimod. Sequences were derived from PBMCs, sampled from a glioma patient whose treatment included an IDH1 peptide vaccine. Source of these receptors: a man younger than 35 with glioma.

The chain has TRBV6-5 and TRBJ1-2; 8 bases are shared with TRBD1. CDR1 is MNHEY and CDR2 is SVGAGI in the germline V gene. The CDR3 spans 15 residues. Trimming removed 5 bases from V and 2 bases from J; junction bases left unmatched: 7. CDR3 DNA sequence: TGTGCCAGCAGTCCAGGGGGCGTAGAGAACTATGGCTACACCTTC. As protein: CASSPGGVENYGYTF.

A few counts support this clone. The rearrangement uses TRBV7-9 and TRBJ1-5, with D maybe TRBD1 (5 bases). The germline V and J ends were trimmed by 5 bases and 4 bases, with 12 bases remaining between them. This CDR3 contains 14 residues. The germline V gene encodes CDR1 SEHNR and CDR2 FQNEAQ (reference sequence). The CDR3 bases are TGTGCCAGCAGCCATAACGGGGGGAATCAGCCCCAGCATTTT. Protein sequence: CASSHNGGNQPQHF.

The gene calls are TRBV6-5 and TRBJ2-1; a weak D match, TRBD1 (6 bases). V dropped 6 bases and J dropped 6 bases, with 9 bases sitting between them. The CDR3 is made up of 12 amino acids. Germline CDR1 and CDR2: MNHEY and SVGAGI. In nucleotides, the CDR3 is TGTGCCAGCAGCAGCAGGGGCAATGAGCAGTTCTTC. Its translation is CASSSRGNEQFF.

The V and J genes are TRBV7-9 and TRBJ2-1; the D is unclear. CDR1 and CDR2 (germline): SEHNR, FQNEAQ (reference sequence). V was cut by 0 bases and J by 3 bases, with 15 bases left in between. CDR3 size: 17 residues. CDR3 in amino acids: CASSLAGGFWSYNEQFF. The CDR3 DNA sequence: TGTGCCAGCAGCTTAGCAGGTGGGTTTTGGAGCTACAATGAGCAGTTCTTC.

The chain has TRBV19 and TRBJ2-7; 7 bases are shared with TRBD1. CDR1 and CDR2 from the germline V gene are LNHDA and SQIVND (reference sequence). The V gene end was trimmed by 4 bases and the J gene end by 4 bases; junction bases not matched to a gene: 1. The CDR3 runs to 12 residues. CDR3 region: CASSRGQYEQYF. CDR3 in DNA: TGTGCCAGTAGTAGGGGACAGTACGAGCAGTACTTC.

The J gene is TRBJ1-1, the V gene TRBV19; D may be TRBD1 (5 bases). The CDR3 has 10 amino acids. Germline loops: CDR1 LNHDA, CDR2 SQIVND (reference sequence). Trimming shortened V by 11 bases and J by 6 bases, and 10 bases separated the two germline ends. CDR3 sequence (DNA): TGTGCCCGGGGGACCCCTGAAGCTTTCTTT. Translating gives CARGTPEAFF.

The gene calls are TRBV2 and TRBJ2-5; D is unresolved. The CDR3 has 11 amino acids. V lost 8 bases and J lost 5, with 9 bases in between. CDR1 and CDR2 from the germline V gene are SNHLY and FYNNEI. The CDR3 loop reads CASELGETQYF. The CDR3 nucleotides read TGTGCCAGCGAACTCGGGGAGACCCAGTACTTC.

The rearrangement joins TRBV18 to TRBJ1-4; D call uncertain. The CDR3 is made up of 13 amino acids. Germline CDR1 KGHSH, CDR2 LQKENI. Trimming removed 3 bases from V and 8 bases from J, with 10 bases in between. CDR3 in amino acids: CASSPTPPEKLFF. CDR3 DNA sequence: TGTGCCAGCTCACCGACCCCTCCGGAAAAACTGTTTTTT.

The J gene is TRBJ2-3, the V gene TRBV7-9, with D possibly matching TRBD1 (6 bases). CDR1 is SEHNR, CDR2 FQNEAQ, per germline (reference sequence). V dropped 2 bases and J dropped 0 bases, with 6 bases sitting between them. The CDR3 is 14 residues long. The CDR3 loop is CASSLTGSTDTQYF. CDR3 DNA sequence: TGTGCCAGCAGCTTAACAGGGAGCACAGATACGCAGTATTTT.

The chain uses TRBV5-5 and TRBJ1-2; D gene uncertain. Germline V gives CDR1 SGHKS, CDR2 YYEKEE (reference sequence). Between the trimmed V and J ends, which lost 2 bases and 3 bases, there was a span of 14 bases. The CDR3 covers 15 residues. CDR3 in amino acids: CASSLAAEIYYGYTF. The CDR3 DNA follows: TGTGCCAGCAGCTTAGCGGCGGAGATATACTATGGCTACACCTTC. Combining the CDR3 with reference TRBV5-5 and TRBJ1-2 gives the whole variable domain DAGVTQSPTHLIKTRGQQVTLRCSPISGHKSVSWYQQVLGQGPQFIFQYYEKEERGRGNFPDRFSARQFPNYSSELNVNALLLGDSALYLCASSLAAEIYYGYTFGSGTRLTVV.

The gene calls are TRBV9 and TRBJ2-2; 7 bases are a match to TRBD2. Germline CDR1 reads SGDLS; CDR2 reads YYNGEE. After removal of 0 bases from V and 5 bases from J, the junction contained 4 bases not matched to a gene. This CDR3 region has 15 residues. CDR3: CASSVAPSGTGELFF. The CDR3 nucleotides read TGTGCCAGCAGCGTAGCCCCTAGCGGAACCGGGGAGCTGTTTTTT.

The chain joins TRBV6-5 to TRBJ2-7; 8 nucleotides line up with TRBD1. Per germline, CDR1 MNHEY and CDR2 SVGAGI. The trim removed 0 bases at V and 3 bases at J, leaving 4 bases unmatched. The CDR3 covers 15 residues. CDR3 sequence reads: CASSYSSGQGYEQYF. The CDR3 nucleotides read TGTGCCAGCAGTTACTCTTCAGGACAGGGCTACGAGCAGTACTTC.

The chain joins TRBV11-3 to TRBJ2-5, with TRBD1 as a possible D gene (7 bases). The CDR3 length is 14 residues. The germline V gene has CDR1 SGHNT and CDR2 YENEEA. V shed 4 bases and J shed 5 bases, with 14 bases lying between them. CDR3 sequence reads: CASSSPGGQETQYF. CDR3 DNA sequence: TGTGCCAGCAGCTCCCCCGGGGGACAGGAGACCCAGTACTTC.

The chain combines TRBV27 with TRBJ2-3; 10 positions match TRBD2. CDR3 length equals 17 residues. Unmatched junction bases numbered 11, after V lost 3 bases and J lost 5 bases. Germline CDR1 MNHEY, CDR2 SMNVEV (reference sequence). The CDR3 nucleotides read TGTGCCAGCAGTTTGGGACTGGCTAGCGGGAGTGGAGATACGCAGTATTTT. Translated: CASSLGLASGSGDTQYF.

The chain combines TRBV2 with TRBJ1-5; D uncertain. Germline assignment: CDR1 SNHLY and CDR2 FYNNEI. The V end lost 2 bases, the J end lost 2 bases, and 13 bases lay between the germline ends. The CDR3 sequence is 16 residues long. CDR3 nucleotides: TGTGCCAGCAGTGAACTCCAACGTGTCGGCAATCAGCCCCAGCATTTT. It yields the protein CASSELQRVGNQPQHF. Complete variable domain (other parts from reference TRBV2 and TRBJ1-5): EPEVTQTPSHQVTQMGQEVILRCVPISNHLYFYWYRQILGQKVEFLVSFYNNEISEKSEIFDDQFSVERPDGSNFTLKIRSTKLEDSAMYFCASSELQRVGNQPQHFGDGTRLSIL.

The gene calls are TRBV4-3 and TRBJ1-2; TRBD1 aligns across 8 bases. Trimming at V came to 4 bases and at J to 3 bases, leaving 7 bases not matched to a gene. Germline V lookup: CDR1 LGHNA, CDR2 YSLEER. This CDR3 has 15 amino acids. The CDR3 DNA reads TGCGCCAGCAGCCCGTCAGGACAGGGCGACTATGGCTACACCTTC. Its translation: CASSPSGQGDYGYTF.